This T cell receptor beta chain comes out of a study of shared clonotypes between healthy human individuals (dated by TCRdb to the early 2020s). For the wider study: The cohort included a few men and a couple of women between 18 and 49 years of age. Per donor, leukapheresis produced somewhere between about 0.8 and 9 billion PBMCs. Libraries were prepared and TCR repertoires were sequenced by different laboratories using diverse techniques, in order to increase sequencing depth and limit assay-specific biases. For each donor, three plates each were used for CD4 naive and CD4 memory, two plates were used for CD8 naive, and one plate was used for CD8 memory. Blood TCR repertoires of about five healthy adults were deeply sequenced to estimate repertoire size and the extent of clonotype sharing between individuals.

Using the deep immunoSEQ assay, multiplex PCR amplified TCR CDR3 regions from genomic DNA. Genomic DNA extracted from each cell subset was distributed evenly over all wells of several immunoSEQ 96-well plates, and each plate served as one replicate. For sorted subsets, 200 to 250 ng of genomic DNA, equivalent to tens of thousands of T cell genomes, went into each replicate PCR. Purified libraries were measured with a Qubit 3.0 fluorometer, size-checked on a Bioanalyzer 2100, and measured again with the KAPA Library Quantification kit. Each immunoSEQ 96-well plate was sequenced on its own single-read 150-cycle Illumina NextSeq 550 flow cell. As for the original processing: Because only junctional sequences without quality scores were contained in the immunoSEQ output, filtering matching that applied to full-length reads could not be performed. To assign V/J genes and CDR3, sequences were annotated using PyIR, a Python wrapper for IgBLAST v1.9, with IMGT germline references. Reads with weak V/J assignments (E-value above 1e-6), missing CDR3, stop codons, out-of-frame junctions, or ambiguous translated residues were removed. V3J clonotypes were defined by identical inferred V gene, J gene, and CDR3 amino acid sequence. To compute the percentage overlap between repertoires, the number of shared unique clonotypes was divided by the size of the smaller repertoire. Three approaches were used to assess repertoire richness: RTK rarefaction, the Chao1 estimator, and Recon v2.1 estimates of unobserved clonotypes. For all TCRbeta clonotypes obtained by the gDNA method from a handful of donors, generation probabilities were computed with OLGA. TCRdb's version of the immuneACCESS table is confined to in-frame rearrangements and falls short of the full clone set. An unresolved V gene accounts for under half of the shortfall where checked; the remainder is of unknown origin. Clone size and the V and J calls come from that table; the DNA yielded D and trimming. The sample profile shows millions of clones; roughly 95% of them were found once. The ten largest clones take up 0.1% to 0.15% of the sample.

The study at large found these results: Higher generation probabilities were observed for clonotypes shared by all four sorted-subset donors than for non-shared clonotypes. Pairwise subsampling indicated that sequencing depth was expected to affect the degree of clonotype sharing among donors. Incomplete sequencing was indicated by rarefaction of sorted-subset datasets, despite the large sequencing depth. Sampling was restricted to blood, and TCR repertoires in tissues likely differ from the TCR repertoires found in blood. Estimated clonotype richness was generally larger for naive than for memory subsets. The genetic and exposure-history diversity represented was limited by the small number of donors. When several donors were compared, the shared fraction of clonotypes was 5% to 6.5% for naive CD4, 3.5% for naive CD8, 2% to 2.5% for memory CD4, and around 0.37% for memory CD8.

The donors were healthy, HIV-negative adults who had no recently reported acute infections or vaccinations. Only Caucasian adults living in Nashville, Tennessee, USA were represented among the donors. CD4+ T cells were enriched by magnetic negative selection; naive cells were then positively selected on CD45RA, and the negative fraction formed the memory subset. After blood collection by leukapheresis, PBMCs were isolated using Ficoll-Histopaque density gradient centrifugation and then cryopreserved in the vapor phase of liquid nitrogen. Analytical flow cytometry was used to check the purity and quantity of every magnetically sorted T cell population. Each sorted fraction had its genomic DNA isolated and then quantified by UV absorbance on a Nanodrop 2000c. A remark on this clone: This clone's antigen is unknown. Since a much larger clone is just one base distant, this may be a read error.

The TCR originated in a man aged 18 to 29 in good health. The sample was naive CD4+ T cells sorted from blood. Explained via the paper, the cell subset or site label denotes: CD45RA+ positively selected.

The DNA sequence follows: TGCGCCAGCAGGCGGACAGAGAACACCGGGGAGCTGTTTTTT. Its translation is CASRRTENTGELFF. The chain is made from TRBV10-2 and TRBJ2-2; 6 matching bases give a weak D call of TRBD1. As encoded in the germline V gene, CDR1 is WSHSY while CDR2 is SAAADI. V and J lose 6 bases and 1 base, and a span of 9 bases separates them. Including the terminal cysteine and phenylalanine, the CDR3 comprises 14 residues. This entry keeps only the CDR3 DNA: 42 bases, framed from base 1.